A single sample gave rise to the 3 T cell receptor beta chains below, sequenced in a study of cytomegalovirus exposure and HLA in healthy donors. 60 Vbeta and 13 Jbeta primers were used in PCR. TCRdb's copy holds only in-frame clones and misses some; the assay was immunoSEQ multiplex PCR. The sample yields 100,000 or so clones, about 80% seen once. Sequencing used PBMCs. All receptors come from a young man in good health and CMV-seropositive.

The chain employs TRBV7-3 and TRBJ2-3; 10 bases are shared with TRBD2. CDR1 SGHTA and CDR2 FQGTGA come from the germline V gene. The CDR3 runs 15 residues. V shed 5 bases, J shed 4 bases, and the junction held 6 bases outside the gene matches. The CDR3 nucleotides are TGTGCCAGCAGCCTAAGCGGGGGGGCGGCAGATACGCAGTATTTT. As protein: CASSLSGGAADTQYF. Looking up the rest from reference TRBV7-3 and TRBJ2-3 gives the full variable domain: GAGVSQTPSNKVTEKGKYVELRCDPISGHTALYWYRQSLGQGPEFLIYFQGTGAADDSGLPNDRFFAVRPEGSVSTLKIQRTERGDSAVYLCASSLSGGAADTQYFGPGTRLTVL.

V and J are TRBV4-1 and TRBJ1-4, with TRBD1 identical over 9 bases. CDR1 and CDR2 from the germline V gene are MGHRA and YSYEKL. V was clipped by 4 bases and J by 7 bases; unmatched bases: 13. The CDR3 covers 17 residues. The CDR3 loop is CASSPDRGKGRSEKLFF. The CDR3 DNA reads TGCGCCAGCAGCCCGGACAGGGGAAAGGGCAGGAGTGAAAAACTGTTTTTT.

The chain recombines TRBV7-8 with TRBJ2-1; 8 bases are shared with TRBD2. The germline V gene has CDR1 SGHVS and CDR2 FQNEAQ. The CDR3 is made up of 15 amino acids. Losses at the gene ends were 5 bases for V and 7 bases for J; bases not matched to a gene: 10. In DNA form, the CDR3 reads TGTGCCAGCAGCCTAATCGGGGGGGCCGTTAATGAGCAGTTCTTC. Its translation: CASSLIGGAVNEQFF.